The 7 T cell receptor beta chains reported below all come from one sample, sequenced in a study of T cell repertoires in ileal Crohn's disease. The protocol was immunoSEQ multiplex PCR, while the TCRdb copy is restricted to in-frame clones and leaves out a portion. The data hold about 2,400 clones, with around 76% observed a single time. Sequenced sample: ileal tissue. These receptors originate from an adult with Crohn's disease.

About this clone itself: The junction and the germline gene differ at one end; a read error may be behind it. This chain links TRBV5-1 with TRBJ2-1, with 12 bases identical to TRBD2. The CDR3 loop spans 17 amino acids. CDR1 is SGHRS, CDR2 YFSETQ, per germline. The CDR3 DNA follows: TGTGCCAGCAGTTATGTACTAGCGGGAGGCTCCTACAATGAGCAGTTCTTC. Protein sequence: CASSYVLAGGSYNEQFF.

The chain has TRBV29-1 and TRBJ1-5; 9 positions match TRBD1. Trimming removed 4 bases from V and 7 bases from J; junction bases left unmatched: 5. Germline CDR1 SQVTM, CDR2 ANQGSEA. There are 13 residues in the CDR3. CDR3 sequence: CSVGDRARQPQHF. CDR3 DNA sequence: TGCAGCGTTGGGGACAGGGCTCGGCAGCCCCAGCATTTT.

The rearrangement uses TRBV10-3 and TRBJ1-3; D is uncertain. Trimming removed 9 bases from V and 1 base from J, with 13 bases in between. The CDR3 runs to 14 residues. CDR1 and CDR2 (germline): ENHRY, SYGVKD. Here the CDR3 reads CAISTPDSGNTIYF. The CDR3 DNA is TGTGCCATATCAACACCCGATTCTGGAAACACCATATATTTT.

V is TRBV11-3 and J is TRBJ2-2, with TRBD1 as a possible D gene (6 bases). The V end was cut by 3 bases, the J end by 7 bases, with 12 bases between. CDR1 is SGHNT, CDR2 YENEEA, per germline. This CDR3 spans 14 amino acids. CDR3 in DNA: TGTGCCAGCAGCTTGGACAGATCGGGCGGGGAGCTGTTTTTT. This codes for CASSLDRSGGELFF.

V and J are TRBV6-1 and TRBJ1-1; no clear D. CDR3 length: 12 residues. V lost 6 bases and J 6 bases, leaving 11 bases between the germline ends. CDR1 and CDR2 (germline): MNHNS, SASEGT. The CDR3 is CASRLSNAEAFF. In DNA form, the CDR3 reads TGTGCCAGCAGGCTCTCTAACGCTGAAGCTTTCTTT.

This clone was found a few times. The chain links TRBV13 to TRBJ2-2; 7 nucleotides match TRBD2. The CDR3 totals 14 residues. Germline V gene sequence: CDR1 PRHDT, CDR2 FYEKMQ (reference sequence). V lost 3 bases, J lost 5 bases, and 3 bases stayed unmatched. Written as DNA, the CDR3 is TGTGCCAGCAGCTTTGAAGCGGGAACCGGGGAGCTGTTTTTT. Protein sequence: CASSFEAGTGELFF.

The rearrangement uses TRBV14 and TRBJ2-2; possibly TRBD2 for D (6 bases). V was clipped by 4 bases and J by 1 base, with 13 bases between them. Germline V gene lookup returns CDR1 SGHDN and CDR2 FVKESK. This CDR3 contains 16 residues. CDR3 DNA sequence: TGTGCCAGCAGCCTATACGGGGGAAAGAACACCGGGGAGCTGTTTTTT. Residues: CASSLYGGKNTGELFF.